This T cell receptor beta chain was found in a study of T cell responses to AZD1222 COVID-19 vaccine. Data came from immunoSEQ multiplex PCR; TCRdb stores just in-frame clones and leaves some out. Here the sample spans 40,000 to 45,000 clones, over 60% being singletons. The length of the CDR3 is 15 residues. The germline V gene encodes CDR1 LNHDA and CDR2 SQIVND (reference sequence). V shed 2 bases, J shed 7 bases, and the junction held 4 bases outside the gene matches. The receptor was isolated from an adult in good health. The chain joins TRBV19 to TRBJ1-6; 8 bases match TRBD1. Sequencing was performed on peripheral blood, taken on day 0 of AZD1222 vaccination. The CDR3 DNA sequence: TGTGCCAGTAGTATAAGGACAGGGAGCAATTCACCCCTCCACTTT. This codes for CASSIRTGSNSPLHF.